Following are 13 T cell receptor beta chains from one sample sequenced in a study of blood T cell repertoires in COVID-19. Sequencing used immunoSEQ multiplex PCR; TCRdb keeps in-frame clones, though not all of them. The sample includes about 400,000 clones, 70% to 90% seen only once; the top ten take under 2.5%. The sample comprised PBMCs or T cells enriched from blood (not recorded which). The receptors come from a woman between 18 and 30 years old with acute COVID-19.

The rearrangement uses TRBV19 and TRBJ2-3; TRBD1 agrees at 12 bases. V shed 2 bases and J 4 bases; nucleotides not matched to a gene: 19. The CDR3 covers 21 residues. Germline-derived CDR1 and CDR2 are LNHDA and SQIVND (reference sequence). The DNA for the CDR3 is TGTGCCAGTAGTATAACCCCGGGACAGGGGGCCGTAGCGGGAGTTTCAGATACGCAGTATTTT. The encoded protein is CASSITPGQGAVAGVSDTQYF.

The J gene is TRBJ2-1, the V gene TRBV5-1; 8 positions agree with TRBD1. Germline V gene data show CDR1 as SGHRS and CDR2 as YFSETQ. The CDR3 totals 15 residues. Germline trimming cut 5 bases from V and 4 bases from J; bases unmatched to any gene: 8. The CDR3 DNA reads TGCGCCAGCAGTACGAGCACAGGGGGTTACAATGAGCAGTTCTTC. Translated, it gives CASSTSTGGYNEQFF.

The genes are TRBV9 and TRBJ2-5; 8 nucleotides line up with TRBD2. Germline CDR1 SGDLS, CDR2 YYNGEE. CDR3 length: 15 residues. V lost 2 bases to trimming and J lost 7 bases; unmatched junction nucleotides: 10. CDR3 sequence: CASSVAGTSPGTQYF. The CDR3 region has the DNA TGTGCCAGCAGCGTTGCCGGGACTAGTCCCGGGACCCAGTACTTC.

This clone came up once. This rearrangement joins TRBV4-1 to TRBJ1-6, with no clear D. The V end was cut by 1 base, the J end by 4 bases, with 23 bases between. Looked up from germline, CDR1 is MGHRA and CDR2 is YSYEKL. The CDR3 is 20 amino acids. CDR3 bases: TGCGCCAGCAGCCAAGCATCGGTACGCGGGAGGCAAGTTTATAATTCACCCCTCCACTTT. The encoded protein is CASSQASVRGRQVYNSPLHF.

On this clone itself: Other DNA sequences from this sample encode an identical CDR3 as well. The chain couples TRBV19 to TRBJ1-2; TRBD1 is a possible D gene (6 bases). This CDR3 comprises 12 residues. Germline V gene sequence: CDR1 LNHDA, CDR2 SQIVND (reference sequence). Trimming removed 2 bases at V and 5 bases at J, with 6 bases between. CDR3 DNA sequence: TGTGCCAGTAGTATACAGGGGTATGGCTACACCTTC. This codes for CASSIQGYGYTF. Filled out from reference TRBV19 and TRBJ1-2, the complete variable domain reads DGGITQSPKYLFRKEGQNVTLSCEQNLNHDAMYWYRQDPGQGLRLIYYSQIVNDFQKGDIAEGYSVSREKKESFPLTVTSAQKNPTAFYLCASSIQGYGYTFGSGTRLTVV.

V is TRBV9 and J is TRBJ1-1; 8 nucleotides line up with TRBD1. CDR3 length equals 15 residues. The ends lost 4 bases at V and 1 base at J; junction bases unmatched: 6. Germline CDR1 reads SGDLS; CDR2 reads YYNGEE. The CDR3 DNA follows: TGTGCCAGCAGCCGCCAGGGGGCTAGGAACACTGAAGCTTTCTTT. It codes for CASSRQGARNTEAFF.

The rearrangement joins TRBV12-3 or TRBV12-4 to TRBJ1-2; TRBD1 might be the D (5 bases). V lost 6 bases and J lost 1, with 9 bases in between. This CDR3 is 13 amino acids long. The chain's CDR3 is CASSPGGNYGYTF. The CDR3 DNA reads as TGTGCCAGCAGCCCCGGGGGTAACTATGGCTACACCTTC.

The V and J genes are TRBV7-8 and TRBJ2-4; D gene ambiguous. The CDR3 runs 13 residues. CDR1 and CDR2 from the germline V gene are SGHVS and FQNEAQ. V was clipped by 2 bases and J by 7 bases, with 9 bases between them. The CDR3 DNA follows: TGTGCCAGCAGCTTATCCCCTAGTAACATTCAGTACTTC. This gives the protein CASSLSPSNIQYF.

This clone has just a few counts. CDR3 protein: CASKGQGKYYYEQYF. The CDR3 nucleotides read TGTGCCAGCAAGGGGCAGGGCAAATATTACTACGAGCAGTACTTC. This chain links TRBV6-5 with TRBJ2-7, with D perhaps TRBD1 (5 bases). Germline V lookup: CDR1 MNHEY, CDR2 SVGAGI. This CDR3 comprises 15 residues. V shed 7 bases and J shed 3 bases, with 19 bases lying between them.

The chain links TRBV4-3 to TRBJ1-1; TRBD1 is a possible D gene (6 bases). CDR1 is LGHNA, CDR2 YSLEER, per germline. V was pared by 3 bases and J by 1 base, with 9 bases between. This CDR3 is 14 amino acids long. CDR3 bases: TGCGCCAGCAGCCAGGACAGTGGGAACACTGAAGCTTTCTTT. It translates to CASSQDSGNTEAFF.

The chain is built from TRBV4-3 and TRBJ1-1, with 8 positions matching TRBD1. The germline gives CDR1 LGHNA, CDR2 YSLEER. The CDR3 loop spans 16 amino acids. V shed 1 base and J 6 bases; nucleotides not matched to a gene: 10. The CDR3 DNA sequence: TGCGCCAGCAGCCAAGTCCTGACAGGGGAGACCCCTGAAGCTTTCTTT. Its translation: CASSQVLTGETPEAFF.

The rearrangement links TRBV7-2 to TRBJ1-1; 9 bases match TRBD1. The germline gives CDR1 SGHTA, CDR2 FQGNSA. With V trimmed by 1 base and J by 1 base, 4 bases remained unmatched. The CDR3 is made up of 16 amino acids. The CDR3 region has the DNA TGTGCCAGCAGCTTAGTTACAGGGGGCGCGAACACTGAAGCTTTCTTT. Translated, it gives CASSLVTGGANTEAFF.

The chain recombines TRBV20-1 with TRBJ2-3; 9 bases are shared with TRBD2. The length of the CDR3 is 16 residues. Looked up from germline, CDR1 is DFQATT and CDR2 is SNEGSKA (reference sequence). V shed 3 bases and J 4 bases; nucleotides not matched to a gene: 11. CDR3 loop: CSASAPGGGASDTQYF. CDR3 DNA: TGCAGTGCTAGTGCCCCGGGCGGGGGGGCCTCAGATACGCAGTATTTT.